This T cell receptor (beta chain) was retrieved from a study of shared clonotypes between healthy human individuals. Some clones are missing from TCRdb's copy, which holds only in-frame ones; the method was immunoSEQ multiplex PCR. The table records about 820,000 clones, over 90% of them present only once. It was CD45RO-negative cells, positively selected for CCR7, that made up naive CD8 cells, with terminally differentiated effector memory CD45RA+ cells excluded. The clonotype originates from a man aged 25-45 years in good health. The sample comprised naive CD8+ T cells sorted from blood.

The chain's CDR3 is CATSRDSQGDTEAFF. CDR3 DNA sequence: TGTGCCACCAGCAGAGATAGCCAGGGGGACACTGAAGCTTTCTTT. The genes are TRBV15 and TRBJ1-1; TRBD1 matches at 7 bases. CDR3 length: 15 amino acids. CDR1 is LNHNV and CDR2 is YYDKDF in the germline V gene (reference sequence). J gave up 3 bases and V 0 bases, and 4 bases lay outside the gene matches.